This entry describes one TCR beta chain. Antigen specificity is unknown. The entry originates in a study of beta chain features in type 1 diabetes. In the study overall: Patients were similar to healthy donors in age and gender (as well as in cell yields).

CD4+ cells of the naive, central memory, regulatory and stem cell-like memory types were sorted via CD45RO/CCR7/CD25/CD127/CD95/CD27. Sequencing targeted expressed TCRB transcripts, as all isolated RNA had been reverse transcribed. Here immunoSEQ multiplex PCR was the method, and the copy in TCRdb shows in-frame clones only, minus some. The sample lists 600,000 or so clones; under 15% were seen once. The V end lost 5 bases, the J end lost 3 bases, and 11 bases lay between the germline ends. Germline CDR1 reads SEHNR; CDR2 reads FQNEAQ (reference sequence). The CDR3 runs to 14 residues. Study results and caveats: Shorter TCRB CDR3s, moderately but significantly so, marked every one of the four CD4+ subsets in Type 1 diabetes patients.

The sequence came from a young man with type 1 diabetes. Sequences were obtained from naive CD4+ T cells from blood. This sequence joins TRBV7-9 and TRBJ1-5, with D possibly matching TRBD1 (5 bases). This chain's CDR3 is CASSRGGLNQPQHF. The CDR3 DNA sequence: TGTGCCAGCAGCAGGGGAGGACTCAATCAGCCCCAGCATTTT.